Detailed here is one T cell receptor beta chain. This CDR3 is 16 amino acids long. Trimming at V came to 0 bases and at J to 9 bases, leaving 7 bases not matched to a gene. Germline V CDR1 and CDR2: MNHEY, SMNVEV (reference sequence). This record comes from a study of blood T cell repertoires in COVID-19. As for the study in general: Acute and convalescent COVID-19 samples came from the United States, Italy and Spain.

Profiling relied on immunoSEQ multiplex PCR, and the TCRdb table lists in-frame clones only, not all of them. Counted here are a few hundred thousand clones, roughly 84% occurring once; the ten biggest clones make up just over 6.5%. Source material: PBMCs or T cells enriched from blood (not recorded which). The gene calls are TRBV27 and TRBJ1-6; 8 bases agree with TRBD1. This clonotype was obtained from a woman between 50 and 59 years old who had been exposed to COVID-19. CDR3 protein: CASSLSPGQGVSPLHF. The DNA for the CDR3 is TGTGCCAGCAGTTTATCCCCCGGACAGGGAGTTTCACCCCTCCACTTT.